The entry that follows covers one T cell receptor (beta chain) sequence. Its antigen is unidentified. The data were taken from a study of Ad26.COV2.S vaccination and SARS-CoV-2 variants. Overall study: Ad26.COV2.S shots went into the muscle once or twice, 56 days apart.

General observations from the study: Spike-specific responses of CD8+ and CD4+ T cells were reported to display substantial breadth after vaccination. For non-spike TCRs, breadth in vaccine recipients resembled that in placebo recipients.

Germline V gene sequence: CDR1 SGHRS, CDR2 YFSETQ. V was clipped by 0 bases and J by 5 bases; unmatched bases: 2. The CDR3 runs 15 residues. The data were produced by immunoSEQ multiplex PCR, yet TCRdb's version contains in-frame clones alone and is incomplete. The sample includes a few hundred thousand clones, 83% of them seen just once. Regarding treatment: some 19 received Ad26.COV2.S at low or high dose, single or two shots; 5 received placebo; per-sample allocation not given. Sampling occurred on day 63 after the first vaccine or placebo injection. The donor was a Boston adult aged 18-55 years. The sample consisted of peripheral blood, taken in a trial of Ad26.COV2.S vaccine versus placebo. V and J are TRBV5-1 and TRBJ1-6, with TRBD1 identical over 7 bases. The sequence was collected from a person aged 18 to 59 who received the Ad26.COV2.S COVID-19 vaccine or a placebo. The CDR3 DNA follows: TGCGCCAGCAGCTTGGATGGGACAGATAATTCACCCCTCCACTTT. It is translated as CASSLDGTDNSPLHF.